This paragraph reports one T cell receptor beta chain. It has no known antigen specificity. The record has no base qualities; no much larger clone is one base away. These data originate in a study of patients and donors after allogeneic stem cell transplantation (dated by TCRdb to the early 2020s). Receptor libraries were prepared by RT-PCR. Sequencing instrument: NextSeq 550. The raw public reads went through TCRdb reprocessing: fastp at Q25, MiXCR clone calling, in-frame beta chains kept. Entries are consolidated by CDR3 protein sequence, retaining the most common genes and DNA. This sample has about 110,000 distinct CDR3 sequences in its table, and 35% to 45% of those were observed once. Around 26% of the sample is taken by the ten largest. This TCR was recovered from a human donor who was either an allogeneic HSCT recipient or a stem cell or donor lymphocyte infusion donor (not recorded which). It is not recorded whose cells these are; they may come from a transplant donor. Sequences were obtained from blood, either unsorted or a sorted T cell fraction (not recorded which).

CDR3 protein: CASSQGGYEQFF. The nucleotide sequence reads TGTGCCAGCAGCCAAGGTGGTTACGAGCAGTTCTTC. In this chain, TRBV7-9 is recombined with TRBJ2-7; the D gene assignment is ambiguous. The assigned J gene may be wrong: the sequence end matches TRBJ2-1 better. According to the germline V gene (reference sequence), CDR1 reads SEHNR and CDR2 reads FQNEAQ. Including the terminal cysteine and phenylalanine, the CDR3 comprises 12 residues. The only DNA kept is the CDR3, 36 bases in frame from the first base.